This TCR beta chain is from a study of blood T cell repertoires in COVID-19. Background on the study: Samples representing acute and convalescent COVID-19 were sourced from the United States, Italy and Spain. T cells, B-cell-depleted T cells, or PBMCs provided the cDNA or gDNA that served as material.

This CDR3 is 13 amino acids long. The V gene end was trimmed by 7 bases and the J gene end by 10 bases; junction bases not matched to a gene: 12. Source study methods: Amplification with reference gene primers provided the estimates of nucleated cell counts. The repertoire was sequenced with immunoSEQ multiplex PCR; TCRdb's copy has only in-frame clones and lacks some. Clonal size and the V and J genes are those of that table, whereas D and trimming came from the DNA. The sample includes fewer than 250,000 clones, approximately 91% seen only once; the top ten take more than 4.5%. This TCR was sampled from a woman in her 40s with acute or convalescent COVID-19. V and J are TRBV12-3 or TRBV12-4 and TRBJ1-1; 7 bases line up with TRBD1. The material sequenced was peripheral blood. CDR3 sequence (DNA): TGTGCCAGCACCCCCATTGGGACAGCGGGAGCTTTCTTT. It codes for CASTPIGTAGAFF.